This T cell receptor (beta chain) stems from a study of blood T cell repertoires in COVID-19. V lost 0 bases to trimming and J lost 1 base, with 6 bases between them. CDR3 length: 14 amino acids. Germline loops: CDR1 LGHNA, CDR2 YSLEER. Data came from immunoSEQ multiplex PCR; TCRdb stores just in-frame clones and leaves some out. The sample shows more than 70,000 clones, roughly nine tenths of them seen only once. This sequence joins TRBV4-3 and TRBJ1-1; D is possibly TRBD1 (5 bases). This clonotype was sampled from a woman between 45 and 60 years old with active or convalescent COVID-19. Sequenced input: peripheral blood. This CDR3 is CASSQDRANTEAFF. The CDR3 DNA is TGCGCCAGCAGCCAAGACAGGGCGAACACTGAAGCTTTCTTT.